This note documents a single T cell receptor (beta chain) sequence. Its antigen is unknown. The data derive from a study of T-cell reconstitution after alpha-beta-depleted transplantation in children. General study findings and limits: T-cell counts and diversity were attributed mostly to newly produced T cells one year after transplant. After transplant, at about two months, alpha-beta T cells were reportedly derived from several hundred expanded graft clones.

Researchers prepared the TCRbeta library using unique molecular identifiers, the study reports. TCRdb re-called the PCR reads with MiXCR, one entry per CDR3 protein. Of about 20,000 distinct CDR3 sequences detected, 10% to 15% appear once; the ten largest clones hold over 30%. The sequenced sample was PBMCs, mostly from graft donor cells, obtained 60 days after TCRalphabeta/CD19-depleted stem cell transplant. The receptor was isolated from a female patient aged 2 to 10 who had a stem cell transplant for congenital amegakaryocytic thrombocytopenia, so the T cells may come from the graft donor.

CDR3 region: CASRRDSYEQYF. CDR3 nucleotides: TGTGCCAGCAGAAGAGACAGCTACGAGCAGTACTTC. The V gene is TRBV25-1, the J gene TRBJ2-7; possibly TRBD1 for D (5 bases). Per germline, CDR1 MGHDK and CDR2 SYGVNS. The CDR3 runs 12 residues. V shed 6 bases and J shed 3 bases, with 9 bases lying between them.